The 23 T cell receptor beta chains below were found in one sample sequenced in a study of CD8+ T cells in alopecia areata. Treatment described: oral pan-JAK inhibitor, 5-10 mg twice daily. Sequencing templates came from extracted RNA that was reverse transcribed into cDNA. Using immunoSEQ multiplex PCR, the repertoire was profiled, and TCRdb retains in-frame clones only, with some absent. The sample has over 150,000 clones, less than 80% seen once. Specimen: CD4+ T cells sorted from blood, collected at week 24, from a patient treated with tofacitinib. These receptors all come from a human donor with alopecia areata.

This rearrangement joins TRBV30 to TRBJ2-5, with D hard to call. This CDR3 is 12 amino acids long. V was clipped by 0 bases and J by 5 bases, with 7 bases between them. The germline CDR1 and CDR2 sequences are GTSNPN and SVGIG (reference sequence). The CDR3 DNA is TGTGCCTGGAGTGTAAATAGCGAGACCCAGTACTTC. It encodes CAWSVNSETQYF. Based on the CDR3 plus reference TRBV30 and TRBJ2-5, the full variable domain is SQTIHQWPATLVQPVGSPLSLECTVEGTSNPNLYWYRQAAGRGLQLLFYSVGIGQISSEVPQNLSASRPQDRQFILSSKKLLLSDSGFYLCAWSVNSETQYFGPGTRLLVL.

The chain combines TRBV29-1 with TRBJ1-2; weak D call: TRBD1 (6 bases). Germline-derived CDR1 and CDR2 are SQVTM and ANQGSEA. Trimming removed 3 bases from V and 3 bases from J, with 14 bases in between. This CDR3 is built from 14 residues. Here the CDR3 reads CSVDPPGEHYGYTF. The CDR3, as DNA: TGCAGCGTTGACCCCCCAGGGGAGCACTATGGCTACACCTTC. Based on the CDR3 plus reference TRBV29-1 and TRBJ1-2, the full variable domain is SAVISQKPSRDICQRGTSLTIQCQVDSQVTMMFWYRQQPGQSLTLIATANQGSEATYESGFVIDKFPISRPNLTFSTLTVSNMSPEDSSIYLCSVDPPGEHYGYTFGSGTRLTVV.

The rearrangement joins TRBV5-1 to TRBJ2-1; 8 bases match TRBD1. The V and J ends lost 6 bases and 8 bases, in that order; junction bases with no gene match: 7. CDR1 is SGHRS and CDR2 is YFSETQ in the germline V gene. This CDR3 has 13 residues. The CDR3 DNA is TGCGCCAGCATACGAGACAGGGGCGATGAGCAGTTCTTC. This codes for CASIRDRGDEQFF.

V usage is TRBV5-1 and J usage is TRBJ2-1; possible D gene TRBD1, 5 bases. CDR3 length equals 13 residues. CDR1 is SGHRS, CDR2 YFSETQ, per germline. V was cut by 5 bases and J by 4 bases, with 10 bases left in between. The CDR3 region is CASRETEYNEQFF. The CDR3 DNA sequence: TGCGCCAGCAGGGAGACAGAATACAATGAGCAGTTCTTC.

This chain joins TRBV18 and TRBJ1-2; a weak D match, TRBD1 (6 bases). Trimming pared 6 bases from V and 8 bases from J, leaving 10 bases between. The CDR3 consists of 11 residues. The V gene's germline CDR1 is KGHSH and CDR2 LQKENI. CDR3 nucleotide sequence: TGTGCCAGCTCGCCCGGACAGGGCTACACCTTC. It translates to CASSPGQGYTF.

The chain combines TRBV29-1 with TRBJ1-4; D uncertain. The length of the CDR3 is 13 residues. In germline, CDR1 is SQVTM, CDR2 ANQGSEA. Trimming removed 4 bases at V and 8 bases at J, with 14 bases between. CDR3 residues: CSVGASLGEKLFF. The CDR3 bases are TGCAGCGTTGGGGCTTCCCTAGGGGAAAAACTGTTTTTT.

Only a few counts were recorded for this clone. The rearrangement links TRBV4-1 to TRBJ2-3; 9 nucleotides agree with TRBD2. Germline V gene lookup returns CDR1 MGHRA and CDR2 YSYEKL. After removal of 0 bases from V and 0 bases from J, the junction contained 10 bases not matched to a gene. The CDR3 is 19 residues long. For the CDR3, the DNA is TGCGCCAGCAGCCAAGATTTGCTAGCGGGGTGGGGTAGCACAGATACGCAGTATTTT. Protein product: CASSQDLLAGWGSTDTQYF.

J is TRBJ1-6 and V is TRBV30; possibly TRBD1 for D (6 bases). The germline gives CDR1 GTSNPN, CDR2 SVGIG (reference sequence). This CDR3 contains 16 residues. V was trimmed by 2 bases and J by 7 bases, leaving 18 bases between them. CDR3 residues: CAWSSARGYGNSPLHF. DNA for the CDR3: TGTGCCTGGAGTAGCGCCAGGGGCTATGGGAATTCACCCCTCCACTTT.

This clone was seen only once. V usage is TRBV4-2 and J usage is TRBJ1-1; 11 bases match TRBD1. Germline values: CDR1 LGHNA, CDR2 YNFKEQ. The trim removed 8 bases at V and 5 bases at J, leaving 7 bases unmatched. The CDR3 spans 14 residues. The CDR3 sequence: CASHQGTGGTEAFF. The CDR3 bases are TGTGCCAGCCACCAGGGGACAGGGGGGACTGAAGCTTTCTTT.

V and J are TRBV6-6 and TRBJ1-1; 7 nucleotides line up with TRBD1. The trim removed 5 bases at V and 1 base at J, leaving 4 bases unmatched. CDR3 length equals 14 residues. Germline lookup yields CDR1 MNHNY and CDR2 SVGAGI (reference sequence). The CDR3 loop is CASSVDRANTEAFF. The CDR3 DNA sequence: TGTGCCAGCAGTGTCGACAGGGCGAACACTGAAGCTTTCTTT.

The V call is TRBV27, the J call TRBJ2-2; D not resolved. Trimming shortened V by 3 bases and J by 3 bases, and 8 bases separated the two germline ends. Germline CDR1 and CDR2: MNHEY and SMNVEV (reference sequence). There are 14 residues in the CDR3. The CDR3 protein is CASSFARDTGELFF. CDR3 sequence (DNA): TGTGCCAGCAGTTTTGCTCGGGACACCGGGGAGCTGTTTTTT.

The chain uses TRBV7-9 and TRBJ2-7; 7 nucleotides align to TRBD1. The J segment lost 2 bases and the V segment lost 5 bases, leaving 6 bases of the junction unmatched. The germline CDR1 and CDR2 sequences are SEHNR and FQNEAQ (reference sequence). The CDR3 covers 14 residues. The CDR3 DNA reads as TGTGCCAGCAGCCGGACAGGTGGGACCTACGAGCAGTACTTC. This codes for CASSRTGGTYEQYF.

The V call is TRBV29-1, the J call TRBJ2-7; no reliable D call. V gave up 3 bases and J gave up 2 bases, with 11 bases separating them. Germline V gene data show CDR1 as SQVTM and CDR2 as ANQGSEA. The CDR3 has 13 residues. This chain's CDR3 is CSVETDRTYEQYF. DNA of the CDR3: TGCAGCGTTGAGACCGATAGGACCTACGAGCAGTACTTC.

The CDR3 spells CASSYAGAGYTF. The CDR3 coding sequence is TGTGCCAGCAGTTATGCGGGGGCCGGCTACACCTTC. J is TRBJ1-2 and V is TRBV6-5, with D maybe TRBD1 (6 bases). CDR3 length: 12 residues. Between the trimmed V and J ends, which lost 3 bases and 8 bases, there was a span of 10 bases. Germline CDR1 reads MNHEY; CDR2 reads SVGAGI.

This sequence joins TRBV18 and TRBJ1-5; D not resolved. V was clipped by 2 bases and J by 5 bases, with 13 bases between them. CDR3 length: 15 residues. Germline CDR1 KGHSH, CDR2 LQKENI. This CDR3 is CASSPSGSKYQPQHF. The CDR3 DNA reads TGTGCCAGCTCACCATCGGGGAGTAAGTATCAGCCCCAGCATTTT.

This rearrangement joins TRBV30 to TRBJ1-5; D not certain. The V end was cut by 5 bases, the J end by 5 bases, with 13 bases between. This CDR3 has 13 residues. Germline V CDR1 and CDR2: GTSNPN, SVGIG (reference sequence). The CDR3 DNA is TGTGCCTGGGGGGTCGGGTCCTATCAGCCCCAGCATTTT. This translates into CAWGVGSYQPQHF. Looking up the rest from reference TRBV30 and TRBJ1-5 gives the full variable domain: SQTIHQWPATLVQPVGSPLSLECTVEGTSNPNLYWYRQAAGRGLQLLFYSVGIGQISSEVPQNLSASRPQDRQFILSSKKLLLSDSGFYLCAWGVGSYQPQHFGDGTRLSIL.

The CDR3 nucleotides are TGTGCCTGGGAGGACAGGGGGCGAGTAGGCTACACCTTC. It codes for CAWEDRGRVGYTF. The chain links TRBV30 to TRBJ1-2; 11 bases align to TRBD1. Germline V CDR1 and CDR2: GTSNPN, SVGIG (reference sequence). This CDR3 is built from 13 residues. V gave up 5 bases and J gave up 8 bases; unmatched junction bases: 7.

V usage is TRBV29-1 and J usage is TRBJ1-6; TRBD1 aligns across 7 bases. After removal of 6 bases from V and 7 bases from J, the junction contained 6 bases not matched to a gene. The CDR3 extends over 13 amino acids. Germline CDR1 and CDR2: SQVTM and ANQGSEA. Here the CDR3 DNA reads TGCAGCGTGAAGGACAGGTGGAATTCACCCCTCCACTTT. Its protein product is CSVKDRWNSPLHF.

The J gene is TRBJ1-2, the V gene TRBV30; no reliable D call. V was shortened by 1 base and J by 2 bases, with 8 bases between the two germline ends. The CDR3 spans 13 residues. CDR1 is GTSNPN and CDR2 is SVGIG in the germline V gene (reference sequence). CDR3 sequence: CAWSELTNYGYTF. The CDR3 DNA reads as TGTGCCTGGAGTGAGCTGACGAACTATGGCTACACCTTC.

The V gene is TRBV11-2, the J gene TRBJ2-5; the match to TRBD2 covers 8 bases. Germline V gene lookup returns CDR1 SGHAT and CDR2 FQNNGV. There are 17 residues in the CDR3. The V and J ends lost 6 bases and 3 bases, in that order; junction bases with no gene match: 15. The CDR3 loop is CASRLPGMVGGEETQYF. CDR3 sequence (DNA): TGTGCCAGCAGACTACCTGGAATGGTCGGGGGGGAAGAGACCCAGTACTTC.

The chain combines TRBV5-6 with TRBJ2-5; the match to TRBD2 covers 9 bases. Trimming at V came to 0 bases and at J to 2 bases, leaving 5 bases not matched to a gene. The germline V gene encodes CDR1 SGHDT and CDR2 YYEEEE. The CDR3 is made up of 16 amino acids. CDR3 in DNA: TGTGCCAGCAGCTTGGGAGGGCTAGCGGGGCAAGAGACCCAGTACTTC. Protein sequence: CASSLGGLAGQETQYF.

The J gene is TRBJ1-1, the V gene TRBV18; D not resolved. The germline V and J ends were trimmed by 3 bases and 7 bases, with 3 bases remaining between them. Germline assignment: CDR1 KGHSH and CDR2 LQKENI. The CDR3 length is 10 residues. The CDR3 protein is CASSPSEAFF. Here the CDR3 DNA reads TGTGCCAGCTCACCCAGTGAAGCTTTCTTT.

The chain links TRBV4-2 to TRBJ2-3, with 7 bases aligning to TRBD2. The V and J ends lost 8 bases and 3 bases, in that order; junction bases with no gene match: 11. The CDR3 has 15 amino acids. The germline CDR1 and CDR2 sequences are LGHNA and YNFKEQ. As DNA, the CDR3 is TGTGCCAGCTACCGGGACTACCTAAATACAGATACGCAGTATTTT. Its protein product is CASYRDYLNTDTQYF.